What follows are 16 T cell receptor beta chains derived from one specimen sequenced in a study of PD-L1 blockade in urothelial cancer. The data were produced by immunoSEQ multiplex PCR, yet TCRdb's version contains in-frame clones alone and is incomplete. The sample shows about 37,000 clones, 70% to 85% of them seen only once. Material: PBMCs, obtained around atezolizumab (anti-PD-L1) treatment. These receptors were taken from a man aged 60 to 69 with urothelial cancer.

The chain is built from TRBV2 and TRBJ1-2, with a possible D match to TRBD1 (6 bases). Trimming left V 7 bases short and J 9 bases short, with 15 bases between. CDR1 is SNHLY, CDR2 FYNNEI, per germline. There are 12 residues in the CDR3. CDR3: CASTEGGWRYTF. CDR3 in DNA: TGTGCCAGCACTGAGGGGGGGTGGCGCTACACCTTC.

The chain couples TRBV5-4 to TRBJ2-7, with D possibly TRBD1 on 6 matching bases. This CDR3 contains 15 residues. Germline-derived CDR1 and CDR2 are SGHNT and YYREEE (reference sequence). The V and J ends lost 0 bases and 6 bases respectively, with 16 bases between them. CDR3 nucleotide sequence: TGTGCCAGCAGCTTGGAACCAGGGACAATAAGCGAGCAGTACTTC. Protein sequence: CASSLEPGTISEQYF.

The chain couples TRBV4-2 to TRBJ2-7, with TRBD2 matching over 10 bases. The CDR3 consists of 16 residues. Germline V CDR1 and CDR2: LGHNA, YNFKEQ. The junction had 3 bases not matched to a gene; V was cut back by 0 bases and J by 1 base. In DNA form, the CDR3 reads TGTGCCAGCAGCCAAGATACAGCGGGGGGGTCCTACGAGCAGTACTTC. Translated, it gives CASSQDTAGGSYEQYF.

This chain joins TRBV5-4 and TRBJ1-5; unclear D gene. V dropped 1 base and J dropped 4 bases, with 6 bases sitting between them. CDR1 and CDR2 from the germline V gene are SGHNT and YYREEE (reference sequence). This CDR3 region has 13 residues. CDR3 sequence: CASSLYGNQPQHF. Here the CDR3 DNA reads TGTGCCAGCAGCTTGTACGGGAATCAGCCCCAGCATTTT.

CDR3 DNA sequence: TGTGCCAGCAGTGAAGGGACGAGGGGGAACCGCTCACCCCTCCACTTT. It encodes CASSEGTRGNRSPLHF. The chain couples TRBV6-1 to TRBJ1-6; D is perhaps TRBD1 (6 bases). Trimming took 1 base from V and 10 from J, leaving 17 bases between them. Germline lookup yields CDR1 MNHNS and CDR2 SASEGT. The CDR3 extends over 16 amino acids.

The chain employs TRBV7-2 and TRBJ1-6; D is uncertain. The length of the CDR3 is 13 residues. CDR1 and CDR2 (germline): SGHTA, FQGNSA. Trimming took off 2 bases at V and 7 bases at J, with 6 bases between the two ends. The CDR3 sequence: CASSLYSNSPLHF. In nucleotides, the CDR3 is TGTGCCAGCAGCTTATATTCGAATTCACCCCTCCACTTT. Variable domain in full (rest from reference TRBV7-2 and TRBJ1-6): GAGVSQSPSNKVTEKGKDVELRCDPISGHTALYWYRQSLGQGLEFLIYFQGNSAPDKSGLPSDRFSAERTGGSVSTLTIQRTQQEDSAVYLCASSLYSNSPLHFGNGTRLTVT.

This CDR3 is CASSPRGTGVYSNQPQHF. The CDR3 DNA sequence: TGTGCCAGCAGCCCCAGGGGGACAGGAGTTTATAGCAATCAGCCCCAGCATTTT. The chain links TRBV5-8 to TRBJ1-5; 8 nucleotides align to TRBD1. Trimming removed 4 bases from V and 0 bases from J; junction bases left unmatched: 12. The CDR3 loop spans 18 amino acids. CDR1 and CDR2 (germline): SGHTS, YDEGEE.

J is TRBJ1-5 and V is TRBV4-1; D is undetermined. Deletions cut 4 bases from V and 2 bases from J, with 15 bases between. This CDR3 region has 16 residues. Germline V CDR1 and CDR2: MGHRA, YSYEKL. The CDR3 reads CASSPRGSYGNQPQHF. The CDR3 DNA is TGCGCCAGCAGCCCGCGAGGATCATATGGCAATCAGCCCCAGCATTTT.

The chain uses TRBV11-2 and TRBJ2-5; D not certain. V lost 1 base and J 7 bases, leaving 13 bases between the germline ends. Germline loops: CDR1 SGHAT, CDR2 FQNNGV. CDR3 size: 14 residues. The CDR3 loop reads CASSLGAPRVTQYF. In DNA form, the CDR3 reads TGTGCCAGCAGCTTAGGCGCTCCCCGTGTGACCCAGTACTTC.

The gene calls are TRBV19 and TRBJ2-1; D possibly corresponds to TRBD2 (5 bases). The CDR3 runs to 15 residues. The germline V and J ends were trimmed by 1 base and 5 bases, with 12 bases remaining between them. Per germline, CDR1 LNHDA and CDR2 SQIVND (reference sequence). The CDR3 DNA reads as TGTGCCAGTAGTATAGTGGGAGAAGTCAACAATGAGCAGTTCTTC. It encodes CASSIVGEVNNEQFF.

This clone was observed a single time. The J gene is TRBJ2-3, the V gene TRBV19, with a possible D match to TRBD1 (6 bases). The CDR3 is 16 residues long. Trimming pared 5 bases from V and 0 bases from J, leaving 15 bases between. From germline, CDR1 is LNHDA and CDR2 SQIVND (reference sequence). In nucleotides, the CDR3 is TGTGCCAGTAGTCGTCCCAGGGGCCCAAGCACAGATACGCAGTATTTT. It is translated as CASSRPRGPSTDTQYF.

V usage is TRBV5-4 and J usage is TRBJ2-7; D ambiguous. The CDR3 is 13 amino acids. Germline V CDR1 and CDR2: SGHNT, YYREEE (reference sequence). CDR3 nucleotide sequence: TGTGCACTATCGCGGTTTGGAAGGAACGAGCAGTACTTC. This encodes CALSRFGRNEQYF.

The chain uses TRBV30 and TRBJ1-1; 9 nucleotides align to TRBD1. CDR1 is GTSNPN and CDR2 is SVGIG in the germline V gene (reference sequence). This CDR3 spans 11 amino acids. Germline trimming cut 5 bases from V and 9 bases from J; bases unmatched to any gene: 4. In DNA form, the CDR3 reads TGTGCCTGGGGGACAGGGATAAAAGCTTTCTTT. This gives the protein CAWGTGIKAFF.

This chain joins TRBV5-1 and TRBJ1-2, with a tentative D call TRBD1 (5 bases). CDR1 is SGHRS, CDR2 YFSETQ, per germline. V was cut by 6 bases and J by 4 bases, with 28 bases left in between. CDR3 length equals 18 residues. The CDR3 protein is CASTSTSEVGQVGYGYTF. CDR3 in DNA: TGCGCCAGCACCTCGACATCTGAAGTGGGGCAGGTGGGCTATGGCTACACCTTC.

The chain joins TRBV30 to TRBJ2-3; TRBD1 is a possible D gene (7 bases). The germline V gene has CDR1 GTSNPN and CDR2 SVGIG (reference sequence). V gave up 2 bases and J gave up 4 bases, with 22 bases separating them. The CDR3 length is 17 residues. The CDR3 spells CAWSRGAGQRVADTQYF. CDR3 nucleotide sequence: TGTGCCTGGAGTCGCGGGGCGGGACAGCGAGTCGCAGATACGCAGTATTTT.

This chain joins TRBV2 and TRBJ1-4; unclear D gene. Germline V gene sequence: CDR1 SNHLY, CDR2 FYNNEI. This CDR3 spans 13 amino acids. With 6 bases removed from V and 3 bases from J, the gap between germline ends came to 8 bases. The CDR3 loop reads CASRVQANEKLFF. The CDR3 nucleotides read TGTGCCAGCAGAGTTCAGGCTAATGAAAAACTGTTTTTT. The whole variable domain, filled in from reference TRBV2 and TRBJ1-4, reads EPEVTQTPSHQVTQMGQEVILRCVPISNHLYFYWYRQILGQKVEFLVSFYNNEISEKSEIFDDQFSVERPDGSNFTLKIRSTKLEDSAMYFCASRVQANEKLFFGSGTQLSVL.